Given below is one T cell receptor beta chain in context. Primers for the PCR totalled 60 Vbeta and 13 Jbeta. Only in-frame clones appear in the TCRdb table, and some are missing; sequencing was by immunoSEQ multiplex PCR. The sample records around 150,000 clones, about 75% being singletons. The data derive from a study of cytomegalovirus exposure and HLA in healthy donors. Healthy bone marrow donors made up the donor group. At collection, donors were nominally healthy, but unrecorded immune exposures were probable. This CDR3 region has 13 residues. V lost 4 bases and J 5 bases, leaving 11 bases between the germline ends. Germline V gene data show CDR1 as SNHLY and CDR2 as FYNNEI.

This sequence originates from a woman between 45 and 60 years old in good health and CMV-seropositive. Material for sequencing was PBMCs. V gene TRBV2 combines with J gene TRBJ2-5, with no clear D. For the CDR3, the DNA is TGTGCCAGCAGTGGACAACTCCGCGAGACCCAGTACTTC. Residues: CASSGQLRETQYF.